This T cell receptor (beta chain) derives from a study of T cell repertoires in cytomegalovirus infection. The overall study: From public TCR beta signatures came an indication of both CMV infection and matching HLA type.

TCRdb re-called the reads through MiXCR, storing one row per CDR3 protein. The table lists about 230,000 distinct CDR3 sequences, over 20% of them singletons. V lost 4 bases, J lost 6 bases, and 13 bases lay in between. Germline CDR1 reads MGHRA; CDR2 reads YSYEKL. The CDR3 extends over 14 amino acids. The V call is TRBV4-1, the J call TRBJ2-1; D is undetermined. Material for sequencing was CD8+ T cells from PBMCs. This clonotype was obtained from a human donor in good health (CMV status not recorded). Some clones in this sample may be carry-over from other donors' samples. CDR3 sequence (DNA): TGCGCCAGCAGCCCCGCACTGAGGCTCAATGAGCAGTTCTTC. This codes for CASSPALRLNEQFF.